The 13 T cell receptor beta chains given below trace back to one sample, sequenced in a study of blood T cell repertoires in COVID-19. Clones were sequenced by immunoSEQ multiplex PCR, and TCRdb holds only the in-frame ones, with some missing. The sample yields about 150,000 clones, approximately 83% seen once. What was sequenced was peripheral blood. The receptors were sampled from a woman in her sixties with COVID-19, enrolled during active disease.

This chain uses TRBV6-4 with TRBJ1-6; unclear D gene. CDR1 and CDR2 from the germline V gene are MRHNA and SNTAGT. The CDR3 spans 17 residues. V gave up 2 bases and J gave up 7 bases, with 18 bases separating them. DNA for the CDR3: TGTGCCAGCAGTGACAAGAGTAATCGTCGAGGAAATTCACCCCTCCACTTT. Amino acids: CASSDKSNRRGNSPLHF.

This chain links TRBV5-1 with TRBJ2-1; weak D call: TRBD2 (6 bases). CDR1 and CDR2 from the germline V gene are SGHRS and YFSETQ. Deletions cut 3 bases from V and 0 bases from J, with 13 bases between. The CDR3 is 16 residues long. The DNA of the CDR3 is TGCGCCAGCAGCTCCTATGGGGGGAGCTCCTACAATGAGCAGTTCTTC. This sequence encodes CASSSYGGSSYNEQFF.

The chain combines TRBV15 with TRBJ2-2, with D tentatively TRBD2 (5 bases). CDR3 length equals 15 residues. The germline V and J ends were trimmed by 1 base and 3 bases, with 9 bases remaining between them. From germline, CDR1 is LNHNV and CDR2 YYDKDF (reference sequence). The CDR3 bases are TGTGCCACCAGCAGAGGAGGGCCCGACACCGGGGAGCTGTTTTTT. The encoded protein is CATSRGGPDTGELFF. Drawing the rest from reference TRBV15 and TRBJ2-2, the complete variable domain is DAMVIQNPRYQVTQFGKPVTLSCSQTLNHNVMYWYQQKSSQAPKLLFHYYDKDFNNEADTPDNFQSRRPNTSFCFLDIRSPGLGDTAMYLCATSRGGPDTGELFFGEGSRLTVL.

The genes are TRBV7-6 and TRBJ2-3, with D possibly being TRBD2 (6 bases). The germline CDR1 and CDR2 sequences are SGHVS and FNYEAQ. V was trimmed by 5 bases and J by 1 base, leaving 16 bases between them. The CDR3 has 16 amino acids. The CDR3 DNA reads as TGTGCCAGCAGCCCCGGGGAGGCCGGGGGCACAGATACGCAGTATTTT. This sequence encodes CASSPGEAGGTDTQYF.

V usage is TRBV5-1 and J usage is TRBJ1-1; 8 bases line up with TRBD1. The CDR3 consists of 16 residues. The V and J ends lost 2 bases and 1 base, in that order; junction bases with no gene match: 7. CDR1 and CDR2 from the germline V gene are SGHRS and YFSETQ. This CDR3 reads CASSLLPGTGNTEAFF. CDR3 DNA: TGCGCCAGCAGCTTACTTCCCGGGACAGGGAACACTGAAGCTTTCTTT.

V usage is TRBV7-9 and J usage is TRBJ1-3, with a weak D call TRBD1 (5 bases). Germline CDR1 SEHNR, CDR2 FQNEAQ (reference sequence). V lost 3 bases, J lost 4 bases, and 13 bases lay in between. The CDR3 sequence is 15 residues long. The DNA for the CDR3 is TGTGCCAGCAGCTTGACTCAAGGGGCAGGAAACACCATATATTTT. Translating gives CASSLTQGAGNTIYF.

The V call is TRBV5-1, the J call TRBJ2-1; 15 bases fit TRBD2. The junction had 16 bases not matched to a gene; V was cut back by 5 bases and J by 13 bases. The germline gives CDR1 SGHRS, CDR2 YFSETQ. The CDR3 runs 17 residues. This CDR3 reads CASRDPAGTSGGRVQFF. The CDR3 coding sequence is TGCGCCAGCAGGGATCCCGCTGGGACTAGCGGGGGGAGAGTTCAGTTCTTC.

V usage is TRBV27 and J usage is TRBJ1-5; D is ambiguous. The ends were cut back, 6 bases at V and 9 bases at J, with 12 bases in the middle. This CDR3 region has 12 residues. Germline assignment: CDR1 MNHEY and CDR2 SMNVEV (reference sequence). CDR3 in DNA: TGTGCCAGCAGCTTCCTGAACGGGCCCCAGCATTTT. The encoded protein is CASSFLNGPQHF.

This clone was detected only once. This chain joins TRBV5-1 and TRBJ2-4; 16 nucleotides agree with TRBD2. Germline CDR1 is SGHRS and CDR2 is YFSETQ. This CDR3 contains 18 residues. V was clipped by 4 bases and J by 9 bases; unmatched bases: 13. CDR3: CASSPGTSGGAAVGIQYF. The CDR3 DNA reads TGCGCCAGCAGCCCCGGGACTAGCGGGGGGGCGGCGGTTGGCATTCAGTACTTC.

The chain carries TRBV15 and TRBJ1-4; D is possibly TRBD1 (6 bases). The CDR3 is 14 amino acids. Trimming removed 1 base at V and 7 bases at J, with 10 bases between. Germline assignment: CDR1 LNHNV and CDR2 YYDKDF (reference sequence). Here the CDR3 DNA reads TGTGCCACCAGCAGAGCAGGGGCCGGTGAAAAACTGTTTTTT. Protein sequence: CATSRAGAGEKLFF. Combining the CDR3 with reference TRBV15 and TRBJ1-4 gives the whole variable domain DAMVIQNPRYQVTQFGKPVTLSCSQTLNHNVMYWYQQKSSQAPKLLFHYYDKDFNNEADTPDNFQSRRPNTSFCFLDIRSPGLGDTAMYLCATSRAGAGEKLFFGSGTQLSVL.

The chain links TRBV18 to TRBJ1-1; D remains unclear. Trimming shortened V by 3 bases and J by 5 bases, and 16 bases separated the two germline ends. Germline-derived CDR1 and CDR2 are KGHSH and LQKENI. This CDR3 has 15 residues. The CDR3 loop reads CASSPQTKGGTEAFF. The CDR3 nucleotides are TGTGCCAGCTCACCCCAGACGAAGGGAGGGACTGAAGCTTTCTTT.

The chain links TRBV14 to TRBJ2-2; no clear D. CDR3 length: 15 residues. V lost 1 base and J lost 5, with 11 bases in between. The germline CDR1 and CDR2 sequences are SGHDN and FVKESK. The CDR3 protein is CASSQVILGTGELFF. The CDR3, as DNA: TGTGCCAGCAGCCAAGTGATACTCGGTACCGGGGAGCTGTTTTTT. Using reference TRBV14 and TRBJ2-2 for the parts outside the CDR3, the full variable domain is EAGVTQFPSHSVIEKGQTVTLRCDPISGHDNLYWYRRVMGKEIKFLLHFVKESKQDESGMPNNRFLAERTGGTYSTLKVQPAELEDSGVYFCASSQVILGTGELFFGEGSRLTVL.

The V gene is TRBV3-1 (or the pseudogene TRBV3-2), the J gene TRBJ1-5; possibly TRBD1 for D (5 bases). V lost 0 bases to trimming and J lost 9 bases, with 15 bases between them. Germline loops: CDR1 LGHDT, CDR2 YNNKEL (reference sequence). The CDR3 length is 15 residues. The CDR3 region is CASSQDPTVIWPQHF. The CDR3 region has the DNA TGTGCCAGCAGCCAAGATCCGACAGTCATCTGGCCCCAGCATTTT.